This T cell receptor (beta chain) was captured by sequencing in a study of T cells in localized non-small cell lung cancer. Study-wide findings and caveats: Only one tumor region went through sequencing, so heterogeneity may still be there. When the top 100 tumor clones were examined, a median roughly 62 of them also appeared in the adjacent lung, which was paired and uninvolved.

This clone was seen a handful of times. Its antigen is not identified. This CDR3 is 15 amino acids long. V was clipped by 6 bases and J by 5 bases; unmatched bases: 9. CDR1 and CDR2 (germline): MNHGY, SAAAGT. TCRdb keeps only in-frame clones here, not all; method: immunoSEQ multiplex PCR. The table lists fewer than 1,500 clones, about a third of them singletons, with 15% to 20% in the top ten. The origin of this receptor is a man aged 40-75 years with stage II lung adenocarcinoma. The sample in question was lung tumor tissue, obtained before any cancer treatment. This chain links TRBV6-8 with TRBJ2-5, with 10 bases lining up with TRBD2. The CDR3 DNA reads TGTGCCAGCAGCCTAGCGGGAGCTACAGGGGAGACCCAGTACTTC. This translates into CASSLAGATGETQYF.